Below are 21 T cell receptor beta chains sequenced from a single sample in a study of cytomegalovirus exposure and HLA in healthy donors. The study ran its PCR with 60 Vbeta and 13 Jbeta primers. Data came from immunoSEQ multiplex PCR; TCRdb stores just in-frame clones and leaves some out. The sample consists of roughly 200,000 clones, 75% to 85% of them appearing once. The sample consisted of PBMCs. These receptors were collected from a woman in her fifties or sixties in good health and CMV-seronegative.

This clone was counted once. CDR3 DNA: TGCGCCAGCAGCTTGGGAAGGGGATTCGGCGAGCAGTACTTC. This translates into CASSLGRGFGEQYF. The chain has TRBV5-1 and TRBJ2-7, with D possibly matching TRBD1 (5 bases). The CDR3 is 14 amino acids. Germline V gene lookup returns CDR1 SGHRS and CDR2 YFSETQ. Trimming removed 0 bases from V and 6 bases from J, with 13 bases in between.

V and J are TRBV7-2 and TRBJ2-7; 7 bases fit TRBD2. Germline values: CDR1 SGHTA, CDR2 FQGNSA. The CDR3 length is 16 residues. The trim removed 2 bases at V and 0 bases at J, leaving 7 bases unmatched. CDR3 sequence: CASSLRGSGYSYEQYF. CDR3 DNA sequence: TGTGCCAGCAGCTTAAGAGGTAGCGGGTACTCCTACGAGCAGTACTTC.

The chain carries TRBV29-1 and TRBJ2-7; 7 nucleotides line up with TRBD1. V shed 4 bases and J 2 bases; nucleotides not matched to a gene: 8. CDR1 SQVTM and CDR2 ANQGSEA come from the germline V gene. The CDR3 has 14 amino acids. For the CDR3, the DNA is TGCAGCGTTGTAGACAGGGAATTGACCTACGAGCAGTACTTC. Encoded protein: CSVVDRELTYEQYF.

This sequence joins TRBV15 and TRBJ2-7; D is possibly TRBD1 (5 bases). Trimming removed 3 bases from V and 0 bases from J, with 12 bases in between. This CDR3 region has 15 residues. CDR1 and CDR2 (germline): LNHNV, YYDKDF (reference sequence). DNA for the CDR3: TGTGCCACCAGCAGTCTCGGTACAGGCTCCTACGAGCAGTACTTC. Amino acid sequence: CATSSLGTGSYEQYF.

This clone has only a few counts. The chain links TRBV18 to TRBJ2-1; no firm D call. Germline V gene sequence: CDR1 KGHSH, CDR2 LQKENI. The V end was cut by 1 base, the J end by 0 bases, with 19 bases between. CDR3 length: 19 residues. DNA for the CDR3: TGTGCCAGCTCACCACGTGTAACCTCCCGATTGAGCTCCTACAATGAGCAGTTCTTC. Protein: CASSPRVTSRLSSYNEQFF.

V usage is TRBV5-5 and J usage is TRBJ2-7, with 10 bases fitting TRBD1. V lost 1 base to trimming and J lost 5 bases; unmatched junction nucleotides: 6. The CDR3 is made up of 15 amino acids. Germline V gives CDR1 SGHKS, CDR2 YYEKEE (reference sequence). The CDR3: CASSLTGTGDDEQYF. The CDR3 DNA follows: TGTGCCAGCAGCTTGACCGGGACAGGGGACGACGAGCAGTACTTC. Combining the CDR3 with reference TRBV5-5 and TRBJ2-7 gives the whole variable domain DAGVTQSPTHLIKTRGQQVTLRCSPISGHKSVSWYQQVLGQGPQFIFQYYEKEERGRGNFPDRFSARQFPNYSSELNVNALLLGDSALYLCASSLTGTGDDEQYFGPGTRLTVT.

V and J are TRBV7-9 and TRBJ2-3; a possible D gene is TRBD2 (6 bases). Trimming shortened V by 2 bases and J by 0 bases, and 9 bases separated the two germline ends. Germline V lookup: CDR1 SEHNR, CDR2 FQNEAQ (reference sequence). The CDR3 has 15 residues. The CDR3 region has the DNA TGTGCCAGCAGCTTAATAGGGACTAGCACAGATACGCAGTATTTT. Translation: CASSLIGTSTDTQYF.

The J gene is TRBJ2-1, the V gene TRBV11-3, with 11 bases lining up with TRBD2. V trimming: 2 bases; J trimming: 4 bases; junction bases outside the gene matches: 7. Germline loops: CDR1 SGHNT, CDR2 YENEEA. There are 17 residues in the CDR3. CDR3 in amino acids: CASSLYSGTSGYNEQFF. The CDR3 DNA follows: TGTGCCAGCAGCTTATACTCCGGGACTAGCGGATACAATGAGCAGTTCTTC.

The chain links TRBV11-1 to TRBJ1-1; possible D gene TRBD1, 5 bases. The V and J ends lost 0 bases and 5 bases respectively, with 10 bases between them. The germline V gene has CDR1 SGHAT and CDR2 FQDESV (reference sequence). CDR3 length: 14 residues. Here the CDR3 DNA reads TGTGCCAGCAGCTTAGCGGGGGGGAGGACTGAAGCTTTCTTT. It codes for CASSLAGGRTEAFF. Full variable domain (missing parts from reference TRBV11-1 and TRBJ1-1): EAEVAQSPRYKITEKSQAVAFWCDPISGHATLYWYRQILGQGPELLVQFQDESVVDDSQLPKDRFSAERLKGVDSTLKIQPAELGDSAMYLCASSLAGGRTEAFFGQGTRLTVV.

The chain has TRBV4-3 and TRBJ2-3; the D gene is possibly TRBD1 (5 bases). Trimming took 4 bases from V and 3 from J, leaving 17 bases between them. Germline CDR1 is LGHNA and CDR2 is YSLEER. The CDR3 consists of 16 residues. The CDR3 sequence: CASSPKRGAVTDTQYF. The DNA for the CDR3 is TGCGCCAGCAGCCCGAAAAGGGGCGCAGTAACAGATACGCAGTATTTT.

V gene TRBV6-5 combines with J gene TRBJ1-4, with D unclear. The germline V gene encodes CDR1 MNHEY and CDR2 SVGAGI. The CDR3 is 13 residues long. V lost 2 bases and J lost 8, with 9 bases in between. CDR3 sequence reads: CASSYGRGEKLFF. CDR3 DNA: TGTGCCAGCAGTTACGGAAGAGGGGAAAAACTGTTTTTT.

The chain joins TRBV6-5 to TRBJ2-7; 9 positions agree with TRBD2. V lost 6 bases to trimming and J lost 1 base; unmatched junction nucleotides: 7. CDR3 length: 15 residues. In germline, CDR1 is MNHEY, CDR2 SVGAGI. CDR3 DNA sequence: TGTGCCAGCAGATCGTCTAGCGGGAAATCCTACGAGCAGTACTTC. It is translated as CASRSSSGKSYEQYF.

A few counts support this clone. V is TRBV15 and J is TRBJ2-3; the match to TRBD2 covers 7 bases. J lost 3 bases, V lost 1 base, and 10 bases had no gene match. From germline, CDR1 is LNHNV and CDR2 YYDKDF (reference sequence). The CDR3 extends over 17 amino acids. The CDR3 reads CATSRAKGGRMTDTQYF. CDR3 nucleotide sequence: TGTGCCACCAGCAGAGCGAAGGGCGGGAGAATGACAGATACGCAGTATTTT.

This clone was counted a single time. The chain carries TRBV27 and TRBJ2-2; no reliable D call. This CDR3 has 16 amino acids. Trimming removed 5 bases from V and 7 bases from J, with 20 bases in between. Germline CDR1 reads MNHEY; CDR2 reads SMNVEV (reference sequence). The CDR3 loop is CASSPISRVLHGELFF. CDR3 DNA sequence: TGTGCCAGCAGTCCGATATCCCGGGTCCTCCACGGGGAGCTGTTTTTT.

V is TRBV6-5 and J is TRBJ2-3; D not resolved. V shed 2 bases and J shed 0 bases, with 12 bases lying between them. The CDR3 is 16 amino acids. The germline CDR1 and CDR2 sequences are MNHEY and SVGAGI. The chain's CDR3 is CASSYMAVPSTDTQYF. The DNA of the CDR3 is TGTGCCAGCAGTTACATGGCAGTACCTAGCACAGATACGCAGTATTTT.

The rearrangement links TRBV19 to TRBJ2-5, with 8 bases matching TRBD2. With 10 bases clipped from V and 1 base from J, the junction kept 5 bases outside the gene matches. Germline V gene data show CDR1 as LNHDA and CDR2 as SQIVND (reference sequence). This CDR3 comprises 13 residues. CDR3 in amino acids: CATTSGGQETQYF. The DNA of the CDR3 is TGTGCCACCACCAGCGGGGGCCAAGAGACCCAGTACTTC. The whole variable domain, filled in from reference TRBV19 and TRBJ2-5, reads DGGITQSPKYLFRKEGQNVTLSCEQNLNHDAMYWYRQDPGQGLRLIYYSQIVNDFQKGDIAEGYSVSREKKESFPLTVTSAQKNPTAFYLCATTSGGQETQYFGPGTRLLVL.

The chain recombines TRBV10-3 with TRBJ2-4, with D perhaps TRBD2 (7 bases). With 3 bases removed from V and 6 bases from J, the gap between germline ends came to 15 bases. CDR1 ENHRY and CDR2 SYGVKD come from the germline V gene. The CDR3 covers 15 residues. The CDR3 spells CAISEGGLNPNIQYF. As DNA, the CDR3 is TGTGCCATCAGTGAAGGGGGACTAAATCCAAACATTCAGTACTTC.

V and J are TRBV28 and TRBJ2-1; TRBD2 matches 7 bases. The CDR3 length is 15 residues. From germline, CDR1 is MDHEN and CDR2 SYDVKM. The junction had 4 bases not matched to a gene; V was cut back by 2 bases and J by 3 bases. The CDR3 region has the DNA TGTGCCAGCAGTTTAGCGGGAGCAAGCTACAATGAGCAGTTCTTC. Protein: CASSLAGASYNEQFF.

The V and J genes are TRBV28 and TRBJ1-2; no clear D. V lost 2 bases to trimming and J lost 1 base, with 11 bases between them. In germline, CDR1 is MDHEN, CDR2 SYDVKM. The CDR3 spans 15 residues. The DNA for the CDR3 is TGTGCCAGCAGTTTAAGCCTCCTTGATAACTATGGCTACACCTTC. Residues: CASSLSLLDNYGYTF.

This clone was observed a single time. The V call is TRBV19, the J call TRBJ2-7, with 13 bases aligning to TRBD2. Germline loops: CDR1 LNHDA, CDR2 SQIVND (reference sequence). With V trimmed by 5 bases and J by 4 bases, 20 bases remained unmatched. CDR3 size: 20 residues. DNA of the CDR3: TGTGCCAGTAGTCCCTGGCGGGGACTAGCGGGATTCCGCTACAAGTACGAGCAGTACTTC. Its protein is CASSPWRGLAGFRYKYEQYF.

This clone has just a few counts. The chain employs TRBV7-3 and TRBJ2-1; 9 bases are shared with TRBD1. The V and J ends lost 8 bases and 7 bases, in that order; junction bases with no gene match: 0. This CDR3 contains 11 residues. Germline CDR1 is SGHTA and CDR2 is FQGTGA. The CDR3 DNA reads TGTGCCAGCGGGACAGGGAATGAGCAGTTCTTC. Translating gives CASGTGNEQFF.